The present TCR beta chain was sequenced within a study of blood T cell repertoires in COVID-19. Overall study context: Both acute and convalescent COVID-19 samples were obtained from the United States, Italy and Spain. Sample material is recorded as cDNA or gDNA derived from T cells, B-cell-depleted T cells, or PBMCs.

This clone was recorded only once. The V gene's germline CDR1 is SGHTA and CDR2 FQGNSA. The CDR3 length is 14 residues. Trimming removed 3 bases at V and 4 bases at J, with 12 bases between. In the original processing: Amplification from reference gene primers served as the basis for estimated nucleated cell counts. The method was immunoSEQ multiplex PCR; TCRdb's version includes in-frame clones alone and lacks a portion of them. The V and J calls and the clone size are those of that table, but D and trimming were determined from the DNA. The sample shows some 160,000 clones, about four fifths of them seen only once.

This clonotype originated in an elderly woman with acute or convalescent COVID-19. The J gene is TRBJ2-5, the V gene TRBV7-2, with a possible D match to TRBD2 (7 bases). The sample taken for sequencing was peripheral blood. In DNA form, the CDR3 reads TGTGCCAGCAGCTTGGGGGGGGGCACAGAGACCCAGTACTTC. Its protein product is CASSLGGGTETQYF.